Given below is one T cell receptor beta chain in context. The time point was: blood at routine non-recurrence follow-up after resection. TCRdb called the 5' RACE reads again in MiXCR, with one record for every CDR3 protein. The data contain 1,000 to 1,500 distinct CDR3 sequences, roughly a quarter of them singletons. V was shortened by 2 bases and J by 0 bases, with 7 bases between the two germline ends. Germline assignment: CDR1 MNHEY and CDR2 SVGAGI. The CDR3 length is 15 residues. The sample belongs to a study of spatial heterogeneity in lung cancer. Study summary: The donors were approximately 70 patients with non-small cell lung cancer that was early-stage and untreated. TCR and UMI combinations that were unique each appeared, on average, more than ten times in raw reads.

This TCR came from a male donor with early-stage non-small cell lung cancer. V is TRBV6-5 and J is TRBJ1-4, with a possible D match to TRBD1 (6 bases). Specimen: PBMCs, collected at follow-up. The CDR3 DNA sequence: TGTGCCAGCAGTTACGAGGGGGCAACTAATGAAAAACTGTTTTTT. Residues: CASSYEGATNEKLFF.